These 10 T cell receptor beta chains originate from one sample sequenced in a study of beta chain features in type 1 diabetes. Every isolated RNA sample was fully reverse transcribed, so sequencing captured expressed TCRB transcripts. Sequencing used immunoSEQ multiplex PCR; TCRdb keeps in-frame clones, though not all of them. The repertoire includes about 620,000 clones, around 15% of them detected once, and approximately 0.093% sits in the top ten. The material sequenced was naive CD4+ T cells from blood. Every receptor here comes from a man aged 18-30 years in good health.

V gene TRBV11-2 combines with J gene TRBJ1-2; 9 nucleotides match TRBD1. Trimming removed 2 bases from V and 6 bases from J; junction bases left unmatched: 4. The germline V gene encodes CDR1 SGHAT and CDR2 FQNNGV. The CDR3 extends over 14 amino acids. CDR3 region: CASSLTDRGNGYTF. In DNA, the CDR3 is TGTGCCAGCAGCTTAACCGACAGGGGGAATGGCTACACCTTC. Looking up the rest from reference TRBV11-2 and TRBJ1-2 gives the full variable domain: EAGVAQSPRYKIIEKRQSVAFWCNPISGHATLYWYQQILGQGPKLLIQFQNNGVVDDSQLPKDRFSAERLKGVDSTLKIQPAKLEDSAVYLCASSLTDRGNGYTFGSGTRLTVV.

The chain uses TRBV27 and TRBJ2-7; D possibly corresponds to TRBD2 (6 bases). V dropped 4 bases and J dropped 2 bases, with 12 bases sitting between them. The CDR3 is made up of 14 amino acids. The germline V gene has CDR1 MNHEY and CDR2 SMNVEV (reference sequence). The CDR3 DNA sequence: TGTGCCAGCAGTTCCGGGACTCCACCCTACGAGCAGTACTTC. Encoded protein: CASSSGTPPYEQYF.

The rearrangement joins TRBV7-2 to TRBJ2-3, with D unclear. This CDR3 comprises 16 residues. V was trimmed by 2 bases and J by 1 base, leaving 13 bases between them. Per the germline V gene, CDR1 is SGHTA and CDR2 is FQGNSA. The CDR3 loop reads CASSLNPPGRTDTQYF. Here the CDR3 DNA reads TGTGCCAGCAGCTTAAACCCCCCAGGTCGCACAGATACGCAGTATTTT. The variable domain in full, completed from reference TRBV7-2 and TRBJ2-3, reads GAGVSQSPSNKVTEKGKDVELRCDPISGHTALYWYRQSLGQGLEFLIYFQGNSAPDKSGLPSDRFSAERTGGSVSTLTIQRTQQEDSAVYLCASSLNPPGRTDTQYFGPGTRLTVL.

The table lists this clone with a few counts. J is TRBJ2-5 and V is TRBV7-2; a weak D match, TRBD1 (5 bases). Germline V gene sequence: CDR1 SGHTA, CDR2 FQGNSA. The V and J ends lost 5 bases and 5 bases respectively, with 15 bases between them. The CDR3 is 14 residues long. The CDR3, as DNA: TGTGCCAGCAGCCCGACCAGGGCGCGGGAGACCCAGTACTTC. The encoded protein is CASSPTRARETQYF.

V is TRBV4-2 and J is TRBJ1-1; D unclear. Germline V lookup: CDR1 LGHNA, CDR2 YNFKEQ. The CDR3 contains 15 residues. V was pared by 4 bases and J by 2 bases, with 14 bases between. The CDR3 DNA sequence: TGTGCCAGCAGCCGCACAATGGTCCTTAACACTGAAGCTTTCTTT. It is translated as CASSRTMVLNTEAFF.

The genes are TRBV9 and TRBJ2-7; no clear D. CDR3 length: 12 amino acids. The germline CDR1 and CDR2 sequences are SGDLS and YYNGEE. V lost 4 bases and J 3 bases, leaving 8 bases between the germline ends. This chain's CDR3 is CASSRPGYEQYF. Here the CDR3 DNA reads TGTGCCAGCAGCCGACCGGGCTACGAGCAGTACTTC.

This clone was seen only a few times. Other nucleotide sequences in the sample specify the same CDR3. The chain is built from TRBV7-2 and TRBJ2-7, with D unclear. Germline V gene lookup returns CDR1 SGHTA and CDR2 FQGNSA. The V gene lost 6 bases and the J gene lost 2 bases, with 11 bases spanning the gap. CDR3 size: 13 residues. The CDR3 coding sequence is TGTGCCAGCAGTTCAGGCCGCCCCTACGAGCAGTACTTC. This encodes CASSSGRPYEQYF.

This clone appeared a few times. The CDR3 loop is CASTAGQLRDIQYF. CDR3 sequence (DNA): TGTGCCAGCACCGCGGGACAGCTTAGGGACATTCAGTACTTC. J is TRBJ2-4 and V is TRBV7-9; maybe TRBD1 (7 bases). The germline CDR1 and CDR2 sequences are SEHNR and FQNEAQ (reference sequence). V gave up 7 bases and J gave up 8 bases, with 18 bases separating them. The CDR3 length is 14 residues. Looking up the rest from reference TRBV7-9 and TRBJ2-4 gives the full variable domain: DTGVSQNPRHKITKRGQNVTFRCDPISEHNRLYWYRQTLGQGPEFLTYFQNEAQLEKSRLLSDRFSAERPKGSFSTLEIQRTEQGDSAMYLCASTAGQLRDIQYFGAGTRLSVL.

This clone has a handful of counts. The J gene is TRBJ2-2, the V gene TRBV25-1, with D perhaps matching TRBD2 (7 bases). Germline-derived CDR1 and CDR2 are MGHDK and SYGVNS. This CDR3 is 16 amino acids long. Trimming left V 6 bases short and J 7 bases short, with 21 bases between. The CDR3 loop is CASRVQGRGRSGELFF. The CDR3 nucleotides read TGTGCCAGCAGAGTCCAGGGGCGGGGGAGGAGCGGGGAGCTGTTTTTT.

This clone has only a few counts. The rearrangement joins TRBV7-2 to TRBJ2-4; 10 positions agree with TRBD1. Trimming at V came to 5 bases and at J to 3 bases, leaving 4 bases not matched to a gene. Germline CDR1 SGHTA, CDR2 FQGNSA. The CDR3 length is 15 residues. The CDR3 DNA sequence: TGTGCCAGCAGCCGGGACAGGGGCGACAAAAACATTCAGTACTTC. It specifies CASSRDRGDKNIQYF.